This TCR beta chain was obtained from a study of T cell responses to AZD1222 COVID-19 vaccine. The table came from immunoSEQ multiplex PCR; TCRdb's copy has only in-frame clones and leaves some out. The data contain some 130,000 clones, 75% to 90% of them singletons. The CDR3 length is 11 residues. V shed 1 base and J shed 6 bases, with 3 bases lying between them. Germline assignment: CDR1 SGHRS and CDR2 YFSETQ. The chain uses TRBV5-1 and TRBJ2-3; D unclear. The material was peripheral blood, obtained on day 0 of AZD1222 vaccination. The origin of this receptor is an adult in good health. The CDR3 region is CASSLRDTQYF. CDR3 nucleotide sequence: TGCGCCAGCAGCTTGCGGGATACGCAGTATTTT.